A selection of T cell receptor beta chains follows, all from one sample in a study of T cell repertoires in ileal Crohn's disease. Using immunoSEQ multiplex PCR, the repertoire was profiled, and TCRdb retains in-frame clones only, with some absent. The sample contains about 15,000 clones, about 70% of which appear only once. The sequencing sample was made of ileal tissue. All receptors derive from an adult with Crohn's disease. The CDR3 runs from the conserved cysteine through the conserved F or W. The order of the fields is D gene, clone size, V gene, J gene, CDR3 DNA, CDR3 protein. A D gene is named only where the DNA matches it firmly. Size is omitted from some rows. Given values are once, few, many or a class for expanded clones.

-	-	TRBV6-4	TRBJ1-1	TGTGCCAGCAGTGAAATATCGGGGCCGGGCACTGAAGCTTTCTTT	CASSEISGPGTEAFF
-	-	TRBV5-6	TRBJ2-7	TGTGCCAGCAGCTTGGTGGGCGGCCACGAGCAGTACTTC	CASSLVGGHEQYF
TRBD1	-	TRBV28	TRBJ2-7	TGTGCCAGCAGTTTAAATGGACAGGGGGCCGACGAGCAGTACTTC	CASSLNGQGADEQYF
TRBD2	-	TRBV12-5	TRBJ2-2	TGTGCTAGTGGTTCGACTAGCGGGGGTCCCGGGGAGCTGTTTTTT	CASGSTSGGPGELFF
-	-	TRBV7-8	TRBJ2-7	TGTGCCAGCAGCTCCGTCTACGAGCAGTACTTC	CASSSVYEQYF
-	-	TRBV28	TRBJ1-2	TGTGCCAGCACAGGGAGGGGGACGGAAGGCTACACCTTC	CASTGRGTEGYTF
TRBD1	-	TRBV5-1	TRBJ1-1	TGCGCCAGCAGCGTACAGGGGGCTCCTGAAGCTTTCTTT	CASSVQGAPEAFF
-	-	TRBV5-6	TRBJ1-6	TGTGCCAGCAGCCCCCTTCGGGACTCCTATAATTCACCCCTCCACTTT	CASSPLRDSYNSPLHF
-	-	TRBV7-2	TRBJ1-2	TGTGCCAGCAGCTTGGGTCTGACGGGGTTGGGTGGCTACACCTTC	CASSLGLTGLGGYTF
-	few	TRBV7-2	TRBJ2-7	TGTGCCAGCAGCTTAATCCCCTCCGAGCAGTACTTC	CASSLIPSEQYF
-	-	TRBV5-1	TRBJ2-3	TGCGCCAGCAGCTATAACCGACTTTCCACAGATACGCAGTATTTT	CASSYNRLSTDTQYF
-	-	TRBV5-4	TRBJ2-2	TGTGCCAGCAGCTTCCCCGGGACCGCGAACACCGGGGAGCTGTTTTTT	CASSFPGTANTGELFF
-	-	TRBV4-3	TRBJ2-5	TGCGCCAGCAGCCAAGATTTAGGGGGTCCGGAGACCCAGTACTTC	CASSQDLGGPETQYF
TRBD1	once	TRBV13	TRBJ1-1	TGTGCCAGCACCCAACCGGACAGGGGCACTGAAGCTTTCTTT	CASTQPDRGTEAFF
TRBD2	-	TRBV12-5	TRBJ2-1	TGTGCTAGTGGGATAGCGGGAGTCAATGAGCAGTTCTTC	CASGIAGVNEQFF
TRBD2	-	TRBV6-5	TRBJ2-7	TGTGCCAGCAGTTGGGGACTAGCGGGAGGGAACGAGCAGTACTTC	CASSWGLAGGNEQYF
-	-	TRBV12-5	TRBJ2-7	TGTGCTAGTGGTTTGGACTCCTACGAGCAGTACTTC	CASGLDSYEQYF
-	few	TRBV5-1	TRBJ2-6	TGCGCCAGCAGCGTTCAGGGTGCTGGGGCCAACGTCCTGACTTTC	CASSVQGAGANVLTF
TRBD1	few	TRBV5-1	TRBJ1-1	TGCGCCAGCAGCTCAGACGTGACAGGGCCGGGAACTGAAGCTTTCTTT	CASSSDVTGPGTEAFF
TRBD1	medium-sized	TRBV14	TRBJ2-4	TGTGCCAGCAGCGGACAGGGGAACATTCAGTACTTC	CASSGQGNIQYF
-	-	TRBV11-2	TRBJ2-1	TGTGCCAGCAGCTTAGAACCAGGGTACTACAATGAGCAGTTCTTC	CASSLEPGYYNEQFF
-	-	TRBV5-8	TRBJ2-7	TGTGCCAGCAGCCCCTCCGCCGGAATCTACGAGCAGTACTTC	CASSPSAGIYEQYF
-	-	TRBV25-1	TRBJ1-4	TGTGCCAGCGGGTACGAAAAACTGTTTTTT	CASGYEKLFF
TRBD1	-	TRBV5-4	TRBJ2-1	TGTGCCAGCAGCTTGAGGGACAGGGATGTTGAGCAGTTCTTC	CASSLRDRDVEQFF
TRBD2	-	TRBV5-6	TRBJ2-2	TGTGCCAGCAGCTCCCCCAGCGGGGGGGTCACCGGGGAGCTGTTTTTT	CASSSPSGGVTGELFF
-	-	TRBV6-6	TRBJ2-5	TGTGCCAGCAGTTATTCAGAGACCCAGTACTTC	CASSYSETQYF
-	-	TRBV11-2	TRBJ2-3	TGTGCCAGCAGCTTAGTGGGGGGCGGGAGAACAGATACGCAGTATTTT	CASSLVGGGRTDTQYF
-	-	TRBV29-1	TRBJ1-1	TGCAGCGGCGATCAGGGTATGAACACTGAAGCTTTCTTT	CSGDQGMNTEAFF
-	few	TRBV7-2	TRBJ2-1	TGTGCCAGCAGCCCGACTTTCTACAATGAGCAGTTCTTC	CASSPTFYNEQFF
-	once	TRBV5-1	TRBJ2-3	TGCGCCAGCAGCTCCAGACCTAGCACAGATACGCAGTATTTT	CASSSRPSTDTQYF
TRBD1	-	TRBV28	TRBJ2-5	TGTGCCAGCAGTTTAGGGACAGGGTGGGAGACCCAGTACTTC	CASSLGTGWETQYF
-	-	TRBV7-2	TRBJ2-3	TGTGCCAGCACCCGGGGTGTTGCGGGCAGCACAGATACGCAGTATTTT	CASTRGVAGSTDTQYF
-	-	TRBV6-5	TRBJ1-2	TGTGCCAGCAGCCCTAGACGGACAGACAACTATGGCTACACCTTC	CASSPRRTDNYGYTF
TRBD1	-	TRBV5-4	TRBJ2-5	TGTGCCAGCAGCTCCGGGACAGGGGGTTTGGAGACCCAGTACTTC	CASSSGTGGLETQYF
-	medium-sized	TRBV4-1	TRBJ1-3	TGCGCCAGCAGCCAGCCGGACCCCGGTTCTGGAAACACCATATATTTT	CASSQPDPGSGNTIYF
TRBD2	-	TRBV25-1	TRBJ2-3	TGTGCCAGCAGTGTAGCGGGAGCAGATACGCAGTATTTT	CASSVAGADTQYF
TRBD1	-	TRBV23-1	TRBJ1-5	TGCGCCAGCAGTAACCCCACAGGGGAGCCCGGACAGCCCCAGCATTTT	CASSNPTGEPGQPQHF
TRBD1	-	TRBV19	TRBJ1-2	TGTGCCAGTAGTCCCGGGACAGGGGGCGGCTATGGCTACACCTTC	CASSPGTGGGYGYTF
-	-	TRBV2	TRBJ1-4	TGTGCCAGCAGTGGGGGGCAGGGGAATGAAAAACTGTTTTTT	CASSGGQGNEKLFF
-	-	TRBV4-2	TRBJ2-2	TGTGCCAGCAGCCCCCAGGGGGCGGGGGCCGGGGAGCTGTTTTTT	CASSPQGAGAGELFF